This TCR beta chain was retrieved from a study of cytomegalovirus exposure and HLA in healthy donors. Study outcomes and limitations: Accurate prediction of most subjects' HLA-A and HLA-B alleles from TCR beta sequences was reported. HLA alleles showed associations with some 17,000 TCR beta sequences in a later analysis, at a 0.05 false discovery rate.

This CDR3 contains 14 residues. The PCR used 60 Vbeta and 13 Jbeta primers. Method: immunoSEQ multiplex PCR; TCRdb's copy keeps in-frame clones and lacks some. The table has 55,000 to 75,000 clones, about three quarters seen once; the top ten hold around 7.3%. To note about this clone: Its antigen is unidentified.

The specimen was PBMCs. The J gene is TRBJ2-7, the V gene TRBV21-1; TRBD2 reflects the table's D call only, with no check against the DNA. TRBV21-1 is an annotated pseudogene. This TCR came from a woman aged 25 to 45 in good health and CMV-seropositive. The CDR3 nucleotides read TGTGCCTGTCAATCGGGAGGGGAAATTTACGAGCAGTACTTC. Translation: CACQSGGEIYEQYF.